This TCR beta chain emerged from a study of T-cell reconstitution after alpha-beta-depleted transplantation in children. Using unique molecular identifiers, the investigators prepared the TCRbeta library. TCRdb called the PCR reads again in MiXCR, with one record for every CDR3 protein. The repertoire holds hundreds of thousands of distinct CDR3 sequences, with about 12% as singletons. This CDR3 is 15 amino acids long. Trimming removed 3 bases at V and 4 bases at J, with 16 bases between. Germline V gene data show CDR1 as SGHRS and CDR2 as YFSETQ. The chain links TRBV5-1 to TRBJ1-1, with a weak D call TRBD1 (5 bases). The source of this sequence is a human donor who donated a stem cell graft to a child with acute lymphoblastic leukemia. The starting material was PBMCs from the stem cell graft donor, obtained from the stem cell graft. DNA of the CDR3: TGCGCCAGCAGCTGGAGACAGACGACGGGCACTGAAGCTTTCTTT. This gives the protein CASSWRQTTGTEAFF.